This T cell receptor beta chain was captured by sequencing in a study of T-cell reconstitution after alpha-beta-depleted transplantation in children. CDR1 and CDR2 (germline): LGHDT, YNNKEL (reference sequence). The CDR3 is 14 amino acids. V shed 3 bases and J 8 bases; nucleotides not matched to a gene: 7. Library preparation (for TCRbeta) was performed with unique molecular identifiers. Using its own MiXCR run on the PCR reads, TCRdb lists one record per CDR3 protein. Of about 240,000 distinct CDR3 sequences listed, 12% are singletons. This clonotype was found a few times. The source of this sequence is a human donor who donated a stem cell graft to a child with acute lymphoblastic leukemia. The material sequenced was PBMCs from the stem cell graft donor, taken from the stem cell graft. The chain is built from TRBV3-1 and TRBJ1-2; 9 bases are shared with TRBD1. This CDR3 reads CASSQGGQGTGYTF. CDR3 nucleotides: TGTGCCAGCAGCCAGGGGGGACAGGGAACAGGCTACACCTTC.